This T cell receptor (beta chain) was sequenced during a study of regulatory T cells in long-lasting Graves disease. The overall study: Graves' disease counted as persistent after over 5 years of antithyroid drugs with positive TSH receptor antibodies. Findings and limits, study-wide: Less diverse TCR repertoires were seen in persistent Graves' patients than in newly diagnosed ones.

There are a few counts of this clonotype. What it binds is not known. Both iRepertoire HTBI primers and Arm-PCR of CDR3 regions were used to build the TCR beta libraries. TCRdb reprocessed the multiplex PCR reads with MiXCR, giving one entry per CDR3 protein. The sample contains about 450,000 distinct CDR3 sequences, roughly a quarter of which appear only once. This sample's time point: persistent/refractory GD, antithyroid drugs over 5 years with positive TRAb. With RNA extracted from PBMCs as input, the TCR library was made. Patient provenance is recorded as an endocrinology department in Xi'an, China. Looked up from germline, CDR1 is KGHDR and CDR2 is SFDVKD. There are 13 residues in the CDR3. The ends lost 4 bases at V and 6 bases at J; junction bases unmatched: 2.

The rearrangement joins TRBV24-1 to TRBJ2-7; 10 bases map to TRBD1. The receptor was derived from a female donor with Graves disease. Source: peripheral blood mononuclear cells (PBMCs), taken when the disease was refractory, from a patient treated with antithyroid drugs. Here the CDR3 reads CATSEGQGSEQYF. CDR3 DNA: TGTGCCACCAGTGAGGGACAGGGGAGCGAGCAGTACTTC.